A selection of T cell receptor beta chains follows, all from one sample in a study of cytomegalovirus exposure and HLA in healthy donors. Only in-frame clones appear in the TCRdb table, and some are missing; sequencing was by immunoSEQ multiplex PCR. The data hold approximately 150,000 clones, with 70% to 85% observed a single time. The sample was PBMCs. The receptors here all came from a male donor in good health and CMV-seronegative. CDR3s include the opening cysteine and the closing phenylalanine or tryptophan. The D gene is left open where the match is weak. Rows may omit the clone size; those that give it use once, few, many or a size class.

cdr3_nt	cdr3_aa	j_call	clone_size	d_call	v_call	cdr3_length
TGTGCCAGCAGGGAGGGAAGTGAAGCTTTCTTT	CASREGSEAFF	TRBJ1-1	-	-	TRBV2	11
TGTGCCAGTAGTATAGATTTCGAGGATGGAAACACCATATATTTT	CASSIDFEDGNTIYF	TRBJ1-3	-	-	TRBV19	15
TGTGCCAGCAGTTTATTAGCGGGAGGGTACAATGAGCAGTTCTTC	CASSLLAGGYNEQFF	TRBJ2-1	-	TRBD2	TRBV27	15
TGTGCCAGCAGTGAATACGTATCTCCAGCTTTCTTT	CASSEYVSPAFF	TRBJ1-1	few	-	TRBV25-1	12
TGTGCCAGCAGCCGTGACAGGACTCGAAACACCATATATTTT	CASSRDRTRNTIYF	TRBJ1-3	-	-	TRBV6-5	14
TGTGCCAGCAGGCCGGACAGTTACACTGAAGCTTTCTTT	CASRPDSYTEAFF	TRBJ1-1	once	-	TRBV28	13
TGTGCCTGGGCAGGGGCCTTCGACACTGAAGCTTTCTTT	CAWAGAFDTEAFF	TRBJ1-1	-	-	TRBV30	13
TGTGCTAGTGGTTTGGCCCCCCCCGTAGCGGGACGATATGAGCAGTTCTTC	CASGLAPPVAGRYEQFF	TRBJ2-1	-	TRBD2	TRBV12-5	17
TGCGCCAGCAGCCAAGTCCCAGGGATCTCCAATCAGCCCCAGCATTTT	CASSQVPGISNQPQHF	TRBJ1-5	-	-	TRBV4-1	16
TGTGCCTGGAACGTCCCACTAATGACAGGGGCCTATGGCTACACCTTC	CAWNVPLMTGAYGYTF	TRBJ1-2	-	TRBD1	TRBV30	16
TGTGCCAGCAGCTTAGGGCGGGAGGGCTCCACCGGGGAGCTGTTTTTT	CASSLGREGSTGELFF	TRBJ2-2	-	TRBD2	TRBV5-4	16
TGCGCCAGCGGCCGGACAGCGCCTAACTATGGCTACACCTTC	CASGRTAPNYGYTF	TRBJ1-2	once	-	TRBV23-1	14
TGTGCCAGCAGTTTGGGCTCCGAGCAGTACTTC	CASSLGSEQYF	TRBJ2-7	few	-	TRBV27	11
TGTGCCAGCAGCTCCCGACTAGCGGAGTCCTACGAGCAGTACTTC	CASSSRLAESYEQYF	TRBJ2-7	-	TRBD2	TRBV7-9	15
TGTGCCAGCAGGGGACAATCGACGTTTGCGTACTTC	CASRGQSTFAYF	TRBJ2-7	few	-	TRBV28	12
TGTGCCAGCAGGATACTAGCTCACGGAGAGACCCAGTACTTC	CASRILAHGETQYF	TRBJ2-5	once	-	TRBV28	14
TGTGCCAGCTCCCCCGCGGAGGGCCCTGGAAACACCATATATTTT	CASSPAEGPGNTIYF	TRBJ1-3	-	-	TRBV18	15
TGCGCCAGCAGCCCTGTGGGCAAAACTGAAGCTTTCTTT	CASSPVGKTEAFF	TRBJ1-1	-	-	TRBV4-1	13
TGTGCCAGCAGCTATAGCGGGAGCTACAATGAGCAGTTCTTC	CASSYSGSYNEQFF	TRBJ2-1	-	TRBD2	TRBV11-1	14
TGTGCCAGCAGCTTGCCTGGGGGGTTGAGAGAGACCCAGTACTTC	CASSLPGGLRETQYF	TRBJ2-5	once	-	TRBV5-5	15
TGTGCCAGCAGGTGGCGGGAGATCTATGGCTACACCTTC	CASRWREIYGYTF	TRBJ1-2	few	-	TRBV6-1	13
TGTGCCAGCAGCTTAGTGTTGGGAGGACTCTATGGCTACACCTTC	CASSLVLGGLYGYTF	TRBJ1-2	once	-	TRBV7-2	15
TGTGCCACCTCCTGGGCTAGCGGCTACAATGAGCAGTTCTTC	CATSWASGYNEQFF	TRBJ2-1	-	TRBD2	TRBV27	14
TGTGCCAGCAGTAGGGGGCCCGGGGAGCTGTTTTTT	CASSRGPGELFF	TRBJ2-2	-	TRBD1	TRBV2	12
TGTGCCAGCAGCTGGGGACTAGCGGGAGGGCCAGGCAATGAGCAGTTCTTC	CASSWGLAGGPGNEQFF	TRBJ2-1	-	TRBD2	TRBV11-2	17
TGTGCCATCAATGACAATTCCGAGACCCAGTACTTC	CAINDNSETQYF	TRBJ2-5	few	-	TRBV10-3	12
TGTGCCAGCAGCCAACTAGCGAGCTACGAGCAGTACTTC	CASSQLASYEQYF	TRBJ2-7	-	-	TRBV14	13
TGTGCCAGCAGCTTATCGGGTCTAGGAGGGCAAAACATTCAGTACTTC	CASSLSGLGGQNIQYF	TRBJ2-4	once	-	TRBV7-9	16
TGCGCCAGCAGCTTGGGGTCCAGGGAGGGGGATACGCAGTATTTT	CASSLGSREGDTQYF	TRBJ2-3	-	TRBD2	TRBV5-1	15
TGTGCCAGCAGCCCCAGCCCAGGGGAAGGCGGGGAGCTGTTTTTT	CASSPSPGEGGELFF	TRBJ2-2	few	-	TRBV5-6	15
TGTGCCAGCGGGACCCCGACCGGGGGCTCCTACGAGCAGTACTTC	CASGTPTGGSYEQYF	TRBJ2-7	-	-	TRBV5-4	15
TGTGCCAGCATCCTTCGGGAGGGCTATGGCTACACCTTC	CASILREGYGYTF	TRBJ1-2	-	-	TRBV6-5	13
TGCGCCAGGACCGGGACTAGCGACTCCTACGAGCAGTACTTC	CARTGTSDSYEQYF	TRBJ2-7	-	TRBD2	TRBV10-1	14
TGTGCCAGCAGTTCTCGGGGTACAGATACGCAGTATTTT	CASSSRGTDTQYF	TRBJ2-3	few	-	TRBV25-1	13
TGCGCCAGCCGCCAGGTTCCGGGACAGGGGTTCTACGAGCAGTACTTC	CASRQVPGQGFYEQYF	TRBJ2-7	-	TRBD1	TRBV4-1	16
TGTGCCAGCAGCCATTCTTCGGGTAGCAATCAGCCCCAGCATTTT	CASSHSSGSNQPQHF	TRBJ1-5	-	-	TRBV4-2	15
TGTGCCAGCAGCTCCGGACTAGCGGGAGGCGAGCAGTACTTC	CASSSGLAGGEQYF	TRBJ2-7	-	TRBD2	TRBV7-3	14
TGTGCCAGCAGTTTGGAGGCCTACGAGCAGTACTTC	CASSLEAYEQYF	TRBJ2-7	-	-	TRBV28	12
TGCGCCAGCAGCCAAGATAATTTCCCTTCTAGCGGGGGGTACAATGAGCAGTTCTTC	CASSQDNFPSSGGYNEQFF	TRBJ2-1	-	TRBD2	TRBV4-3	19
TGTGCCAGCAGTTTCAGCGGCTACGAGCAGTACTTC	CASSFSGYEQYF	TRBJ2-7	-	-	TRBV28	12
TGTGCCAGCAGCCCTAACGAGCAGTACTTC	CASSPNEQYF	TRBJ2-7	-	-	TRBV11-2	10
TGTGCCAGCAGCGTAGCGGCAGGGGTGGGGGAGACCCAGTACTTC	CASSVAAGVGETQYF	TRBJ2-5	-	-	TRBV9	15
TGCGCCAGCAGCTTGGCCGGGTTTCACACTGAAGCTTTCTTT	CASSLAGFHTEAFF	TRBJ1-1	-	-	TRBV5-1	14
TGCAGTGCTTCTCGTATGGATACGCAGTATTTT	CSASRMDTQYF	TRBJ2-3	-	-	TRBV20-1	11
TGTGCCAGCAGCTTCGGGGGGCAGAACACTGAAGCTTTCTTT	CASSFGGQNTEAFF	TRBJ1-1	-	-	TRBV7-3	14
TGCGCCACCCTACTGGGAGGGAAGTTCAATGAGCAGTTCTTC	CATLLGGKFNEQFF	TRBJ2-1	-	TRBD2	TRBV10-2	14
TGTGCCATCAGTGAACCGGGACAGGGGGCGTCTAACTATGGCTACACCTTC	CAISEPGQGASNYGYTF	TRBJ1-2	-	TRBD1	TRBV10-3	17
TGTGCCAGCAGCCGCGACAGGGTCGGGGAGCTGTTTTTT	CASSRDRVGELFF	TRBJ2-2	-	TRBD1	TRBV7-2	13
TGTGCCAGCAGTTCCTCAGGGGTCGCGTATGGCTACACCTTC	CASSSSGVAYGYTF	TRBJ1-2	-	-	TRBV7-8	14